Shown below are 9 T cell receptor beta chains from a single sample sequenced in a study of cytomegalovirus exposure and HLA in healthy donors. The PCR employed 60 Vbeta primers together with 13 Jbeta primers. Libraries were prepared by immunoSEQ multiplex PCR; TCRdb keeps only in-frame clonotypes and omits some of them. The data show around 68,000 clones, approximately 72% seen once. Source material: PBMCs. The origin of the receptors is a woman in her twenties or thirties in good health and CMV-seropositive.

The genes are TRBV4-1 and TRBJ1-5; a possible D gene is TRBD1 (5 bases). The CDR3 is 13 residues long. V was pared by 2 bases and J by 5 bases, with 7 bases between. Germline V CDR1 and CDR2: MGHRA, YSYEKL. In DNA form, the CDR3 reads TGCGCCAGCAGCCAAAGGGGTGATCAGCCCCAGCATTTT. It yields the protein CASSQRGDQPQHF.

This sequence joins TRBV14 and TRBJ1-1; the D is unclear. Germline lookup yields CDR1 SGHDN and CDR2 FVKESK. CDR3 length equals 15 residues. V lost 0 bases, J lost 4 bases, and 12 bases lay in between. The CDR3, as DNA: TGTGCCAGCAGCCAAGACAGAGGTCGATTCACTGAAGCTTTCTTT. Its protein is CASSQDRGRFTEAFF.

As for this clone: At one end the junction does not follow the germline gene, possibly because of a read error. The same CDR3 can be traced to other DNA sequences in this sample. The chain carries TRBV6-1 and TRBJ2-7; 12 bases line up with TRBD2. The CDR3 is 19 amino acids. CDR1 is MNHNS, CDR2 SASEGT, per germline. The CDR3 here is CASSERQGLLAGGLYEQYF. CDR3 DNA: TGTGCCAGTAGTGAAAGACAGGGCTTACTAGCGGGAGGATTGTACGAGCAGTACTTC.

The rearrangement links TRBV28 to TRBJ1-3; 7 bases match TRBD1. The junction had 9 bases not matched to a gene; V was cut back by 8 bases and J by 2 bases. CDR3 length: 15 amino acids. Germline V gene lookup returns CDR1 MDHEN and CDR2 SYDVKM. This CDR3 is CASGYRGIAGNTIYF. The CDR3 DNA follows: TGTGCCAGCGGATACAGGGGTATCGCTGGAAACACCATATATTTT.

In the case of this clone: The germline gene is not matched at one end of the junction; a read error may be the cause. The J gene is TRBJ2-2, the V gene TRBV7-7, with D hard to call. This CDR3 comprises 16 residues. Germline CDR1 reads SSHAT; CDR2 reads FNYEAQ (reference sequence). CDR3: CASSPAPPRVPGELFF. The CDR3, as DNA: TGTGCTAGCAGCCCCGCGCCCCCACGGGTCCCCGGGGAGCTGTTTTTT.

The chain uses TRBV28 and TRBJ1-5; D gene ambiguous. V was trimmed by 6 bases and J by 9 bases, leaving 15 bases between them. CDR3 size: 13 residues. Germline CDR1 MDHEN, CDR2 SYDVKM. In DNA, the CDR3 is TGTGCCAGCAGCGGGTCTGCTTTAAGGCCCCAGCATTTT. Translating it yields CASSGSALRPQHF.

A remark on this clone: This same CDR3 is encoded by further DNA sequences in the sample. The chain employs TRBV5-4 and TRBJ2-5; a weak D match, TRBD2 (6 bases). V lost 4 bases, J lost 1 base, and 14 bases lay in between. Germline CDR1 and CDR2: SGHNT and YYREEE (reference sequence). CDR3 length: 15 amino acids. The CDR3 reads CASSLPSAGQETQYF. The CDR3 DNA is TGTGCCAGCAGCCTGCCTAGCGCCGGCCAAGAGACCCAGTACTTC.

This clone appeared a few times. The chain couples TRBV7-2 to TRBJ2-7, with 9 bases fitting TRBD2. The CDR3 loop spans 13 amino acids. J was trimmed by 8 bases and V by 1 base; bases with no gene match: 3. Germline values: CDR1 SGHTA, CDR2 FQGNSA. CDR3: CASSLGGRGKQYF. The CDR3 DNA sequence: TGTGCCAGCAGCTTAGGCGGGAGGGGAAAGCAGTACTTC.

This chain links TRBV5-1 with TRBJ2-3; 7 nucleotides agree with TRBD1. Germline V gives CDR1 SGHRS, CDR2 YFSETQ. The junction had 4 bases not matched to a gene; V was cut back by 2 bases and J by 1 base. The CDR3 is 15 residues long. The CDR3 sequence is CASSFDRVGTDTQYF. Here the CDR3 DNA reads TGCGCCAGCAGCTTCGACAGGGTGGGCACAGATACGCAGTATTTT.